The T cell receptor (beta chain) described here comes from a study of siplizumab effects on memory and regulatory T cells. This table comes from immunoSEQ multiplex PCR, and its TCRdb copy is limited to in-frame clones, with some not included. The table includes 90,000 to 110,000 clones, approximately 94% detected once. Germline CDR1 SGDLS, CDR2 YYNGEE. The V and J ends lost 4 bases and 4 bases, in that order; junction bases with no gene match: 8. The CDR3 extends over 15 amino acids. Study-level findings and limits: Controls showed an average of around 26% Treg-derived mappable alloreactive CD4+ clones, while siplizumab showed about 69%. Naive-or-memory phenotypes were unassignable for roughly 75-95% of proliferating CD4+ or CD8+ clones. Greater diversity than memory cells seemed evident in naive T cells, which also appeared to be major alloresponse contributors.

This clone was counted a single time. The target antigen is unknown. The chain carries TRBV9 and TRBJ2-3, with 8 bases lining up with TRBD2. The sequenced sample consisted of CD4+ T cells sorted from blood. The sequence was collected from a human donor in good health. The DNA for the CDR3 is TGTGCCAGCAGCCCGATAGCAGCGGGAGCAGATACGCAGTATTTT. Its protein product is CASSPIAAGADTQYF.